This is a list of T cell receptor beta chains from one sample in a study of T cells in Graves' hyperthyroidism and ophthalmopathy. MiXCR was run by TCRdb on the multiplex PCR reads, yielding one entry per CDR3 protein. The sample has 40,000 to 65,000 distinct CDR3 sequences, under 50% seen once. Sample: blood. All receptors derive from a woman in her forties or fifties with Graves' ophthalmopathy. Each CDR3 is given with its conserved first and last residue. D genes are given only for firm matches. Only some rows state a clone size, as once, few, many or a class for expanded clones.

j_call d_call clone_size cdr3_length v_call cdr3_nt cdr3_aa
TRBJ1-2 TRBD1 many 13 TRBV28 TGTGCCAGCAGTTTGACAGGGGGCTACGGCTACACCTTC CASSLTGGYGYTF
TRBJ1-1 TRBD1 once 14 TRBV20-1 TGCAGTGCTACCACAACAGGGGCGGCCACTGAAGCTTTCTTT CSATTTGAATEAFF
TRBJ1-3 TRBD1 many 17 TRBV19 TGTGCCAGTAGTACGACCAACAGGGGAGCTTTTGGAAACACCATATATTTT CASSTTNRGAFGNTIYF
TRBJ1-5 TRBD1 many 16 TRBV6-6 TGTGCCAGCAGTGACCCGGGACAGGGTAGCAATCAGCCCCAGCATTTT CASSDPGQGSNQPQHF
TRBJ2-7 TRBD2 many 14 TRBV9 TGTGCCAGCAGCAGACTAGCGGGGCCGAGTGAGCAGTACTTC CASSRLAGPSEQYF
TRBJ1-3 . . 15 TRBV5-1 . CASTFGPGAGNTIYF
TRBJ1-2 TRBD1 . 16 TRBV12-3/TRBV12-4 TGTGCCAGCAGTTTCCGACAGGGGGCGCAGAATAAGGGCTACACCTTC CASSFRQGAQNKGYTF
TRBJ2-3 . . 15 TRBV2 TGTGCCAGCAGCGGGCCCTCCCTTGGTTGGGATACGCAGTATTTT CASSGPSLGWDTQYF
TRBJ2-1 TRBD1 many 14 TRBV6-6 TGTGCCAGCAAGGACAGGGACTCCTACAATGAGCAGTTCTTC CASKDRDSYNEQFF
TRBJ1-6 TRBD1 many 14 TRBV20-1 TGCAGTGCTGGGAGACAGGGCGATAATTCACCCCTCCACTTT CSAGRQGDNSPLHF
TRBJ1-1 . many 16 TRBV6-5 TGTGCCAGCAGTTACTTACTTGACAGTCGGGTGGTGGATGCTTTCTTT CASSYLLDSRVVDAFF
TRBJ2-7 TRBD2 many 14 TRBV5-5 TGTGCCAGCAGCCTGACTAGCGGGCCCCTTGAGCAGTACTTC CASSLTSGPLEQYF
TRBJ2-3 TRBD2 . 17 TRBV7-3 TGTGCCAGCAGCTTAACCCTATCAGGGCGGGGGATGGATACGCAGTATTTT CASSLTLSGRGMDTQYF
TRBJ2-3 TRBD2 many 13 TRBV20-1 TGCAGTGCTAGCGGGAGGGTCACAGATACGCAGTATTTT CSASGRVTDTQYF
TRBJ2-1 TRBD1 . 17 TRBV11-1 TGTGCCAGCAGCCCGCAGACCGGGACAGAATCCTACAATGAGCAGTTCTTC CASSPQTGTESYNEQFF
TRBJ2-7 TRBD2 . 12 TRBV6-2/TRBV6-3 TGTGCCAGCCAAACCGGGACTAGGGGGCAGTACTTC CASQTGTRGQYF
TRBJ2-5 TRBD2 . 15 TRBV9 TGTGCCAGCAGCGCTCTGGGACTAGACCAAGAGACCCAGTACTTC CASSALGLDQETQYF
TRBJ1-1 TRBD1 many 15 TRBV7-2 TGTGCCAGCAGCCCCCGGGACAGTACCCACACTGAAGCTTTCTTT CASSPRDSTHTEAFF
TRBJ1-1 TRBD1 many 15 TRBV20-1 TGCAGTGCTAGGCCAGCGACAGGGGGCAGGACTGAAGCTTTCTTT CSARPATGGRTEAFF
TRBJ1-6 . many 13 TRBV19 TGTGCCAGTAGGCCCCAGGGTTCTTCACCCCTCCACTTT CASRPQGSSPLHF
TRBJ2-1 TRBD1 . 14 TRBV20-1 TGCAGTGCTAGAGAACGGGACAGCTACAATGAGCAGTTCTTC CSARERDSYNEQFF
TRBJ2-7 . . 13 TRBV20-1 TGCAGTGCCACCGGACTACCCACCGACGAGCAGTACTTC CSATGLPTDEQYF
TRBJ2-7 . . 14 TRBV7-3 TGTGCCAGCAGCCAAGGCCAGGGCCACTACGAGCAGTACTTC CASSQGQGHYEQYF
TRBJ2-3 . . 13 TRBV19 TGTGCCAGTAGTTCACCGGGACAAGGTACGCAGTATTTT CASSSPGQGTQYF
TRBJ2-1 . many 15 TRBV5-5 TGTGCCAGCAGCATTATCCGGGCCCACCTGAATGAGCAGTTCTTC CASSIIRAHLNEQFF
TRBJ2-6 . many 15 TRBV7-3 TGTGCCAGCAGCCTAGGGGGAACTGGGGCCAACGTCCTGACTTTC CASSLGGTGANVLTF
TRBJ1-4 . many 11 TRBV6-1 TGTGCCAGCGGACACGCCCGAAAACTGTTTTTT CASGHARKLFF
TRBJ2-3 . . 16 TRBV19 TGTGCCAGTAGTATGACACAGGGAGCGGGAACAGATACGCAGTATTTT CASSMTQGAGTDTQYF
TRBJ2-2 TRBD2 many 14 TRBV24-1 TGTGCCAGCGGACTAGCGGGAGAAAGCGGGGAGCTGTTTTTT CASGLAGESGELFF
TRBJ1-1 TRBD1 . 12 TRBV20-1 TGCAGTGCCGGGACAGGGAGCGCGGAAGCTTTCTTT CSAGTGSAEAFF
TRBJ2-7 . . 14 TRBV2 TGTGCCAGCAACGGGCTGGGAAGCTCCTACGGGCAGCACTTC CASNGLGSSYGQHF
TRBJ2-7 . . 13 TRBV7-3 TGTGCCAGCAGCAGTGGGGGGCTAGCCGAGCAGTACTTC CASSSGGLAEQYF
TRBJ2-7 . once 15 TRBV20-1 TGCAGTGCTAGAGATCGGCGGTCCGACTCCTACGAGCAGTACTTC CSARDRRSDSYEQYF
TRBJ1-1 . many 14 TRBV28 TGTGCCAGCAGTTTACCAAGGGAGGGGACTGAAGCTTTCTTT CASSLPREGTEAFF
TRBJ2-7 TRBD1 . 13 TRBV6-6 TGTGCCAGCAGCAACGGACAGGGATACGAGCAGTACTTC CASSNGQGYEQYF
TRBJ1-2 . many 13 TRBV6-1 TGTGCCAGCAGTGAGACGAACGACAATGGCTACACCTTC CASSETNDNGYTF
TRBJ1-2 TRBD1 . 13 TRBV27 TGTGCCAGCAGCCGGACAGGGGACTATGGCTACACCTTC CASSRTGDYGYTF
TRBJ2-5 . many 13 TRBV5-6 TGTGCCAGCAGCTTACGGAACGGAGAGACCCAGTACTTC CASSLRNGETQYF
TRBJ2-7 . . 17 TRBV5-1 TGCGCCAGCAGCTTGGACAGCGGGGTAGGGGGAGCCTACGAGCAGTACTTC CASSLDSGVGGAYEQYF
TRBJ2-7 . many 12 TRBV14 TGTGCCAGCAGCCAGACGGTCTACGAGCAGTACTTC CASSQTVYEQYF
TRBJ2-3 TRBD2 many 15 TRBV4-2 TGTGCCAGCAGCCCATGGGGGACTAGATCCGATACGCAGTATTTT CASSPWGTRSDTQYF
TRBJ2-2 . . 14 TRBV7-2 TGTGCCAGCAGCTCCGGGACCCTAAGCGGGGAGCTGTTTTTT CASSSGTLSGELFF
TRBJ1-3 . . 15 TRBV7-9 TGTGCCAGCAGCTTAGACAGGGTCTCTGGAAACACCATATATTTT CASSLDRVSGNTIYF
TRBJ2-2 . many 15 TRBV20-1 TGCAGTGCTACCGGACTGAGGGGGGGGTCGGGGGAGCTGTTTTTT CSATGLRGGSGELFF
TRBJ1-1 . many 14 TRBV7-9 TGTGCCAGCAGCTCAACTGCAGGGTGGACTGAAGCTTTCTTT CASSSTAGWTEAFF
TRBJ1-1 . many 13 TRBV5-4 TGTGCCAGCAGCTTCCAGGGTGGCACTGAAGCTTTCTTT CASSFQGGTEAFF
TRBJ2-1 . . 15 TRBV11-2 TGTGCCAGCAGCTCCACAAGGGTCCTATGGAATGAGCAGTTCTTC CASSSTRVLWNEQFF
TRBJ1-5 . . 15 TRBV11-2 TGTGCCAGCAGCCAAGATCGGACCAAGGGGCAGCCCCAGCATTTT CASSQDRTKGQPQHF
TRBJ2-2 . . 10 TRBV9 TGTGCCAGCAGCGTAGGGGAGCTGTTTTTT CASSVGELFF
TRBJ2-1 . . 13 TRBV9 TGTGCCAGCAGCGTAGAATTAGGGGATGAGCAGTTCTTC CASSVELGDEQFF
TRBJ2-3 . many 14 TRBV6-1 TGTGCCAGCAAACTTAGCAGAAGCACAGATACGCAGTATTTT CASKLSRSTDTQYF